The present T cell receptor beta chain was sequenced within a study of cytomegalovirus exposure and HLA in healthy donors. Study conclusions and caveats: Rare TCR sequences dominated, though some public TCRs recurred in many donors.

Remarks on this clone: Its antigen is undetermined.

The table came from immunoSEQ multiplex PCR; TCRdb's copy has only in-frame clones and leaves some out. The data contain tens of thousands of clones, roughly 95% of them singletons. The V gene's germline CDR1 is SGHTS and CDR2 YDEGEE. The CDR3 has 12 amino acids. V shed 2 bases and J shed 7 bases, with 7 bases lying between them. The chain uses TRBV5-8 and TRBJ1-5; D is unresolved. The specimen sequenced was PBMCs. The receptor was derived from a man aged 18 to 30 in good health and CMV-seronegative. The CDR3 DNA follows: TGTGCCAGCAGCTTCCTAGCCCAGCCCCAGCATTTT. As protein: CASSFLAQPQHF.